The clone carrying this TCR beta chain was recorded a few times. This specimen belongs to a study of control samples from healthy donors and cancer patients. Some clones are missing from TCRdb's copy, which holds only in-frame ones; the method was immunoSEQ multiplex PCR. The repertoire consists of tens of thousands of clones, with approximately 84% occurring once and the leading ten covering around 35%. The CDR3 is 16 amino acids. Trimming stripped 2 bases from V and 0 bases from J, with 11 bases between. CDR1 and CDR2 (germline): LGHDT, YNNKEL (reference sequence). The sequencing sample was made of PBMCs. The chain combines TRBV3-1 (or the pseudogene TRBV3-2) with TRBJ1-3, with a possible D match to TRBD1 (5 bases). The clonotype originates from an older man with lung cancer. In nucleotides, the CDR3 is TGTGCCAGCAGCCAATGGGGGGGGAGCTCTGGAAACACCATATATTTT. This gives the protein CASSQWGGSSGNTIYF.